One sample yielded the 22 T cell receptor beta chains listed below, sequenced in a study of T cell responses to AZD1222 COVID-19 vaccine. Clones were sequenced by immunoSEQ multiplex PCR, and TCRdb holds only the in-frame ones, with some missing. The data show about 170,000 clones, over 75% seen once. The source was peripheral blood, collected on day 0 of AZD1222 vaccination. The origin of the receptors is an adult in good health.

To note about this clone: The junction does not match germline at one end; this may be a read error. The J gene is TRBJ2-5, the V gene TRBV5-3; TRBD2 agrees at 14 bases. TRBV5-3 qualifies as an ORF whose function is uncertain. This CDR3 is built from 16 residues. DNA of the CDR3: TGTGCCAGAAGCTTGGCCCTTAGGACTAGCGGGGGGAGGAAAAACTTC. Protein sequence: CARSLALRTSGGRKNF.

The J gene is TRBJ1-4, the V gene TRBV11-2; D is ambiguous. The CDR3 covers 17 residues. Trimming removed 4 bases at V and 0 bases at J, with 15 bases between. The V gene's germline CDR1 is SGHAT and CDR2 FQNNGV. CDR3: CASSSPTIITTNEKLFF. DNA for the CDR3: TGTGCCAGCAGCTCCCCGACCATTATTACAACTAATGAAAAACTGTTTTTT. Based on the CDR3 plus reference TRBV11-2 and TRBJ1-4, the full variable domain is EAGVAQSPRYKIIEKRQSVAFWCNPISGHATLYWYQQILGQGPKLLIQFQNNGVVDDSQLPKDRFSAERLKGVDSTLKIQPAKLEDSAVYLCASSSPTIITTNEKLFFGSGTQLSVL.

This clone was counted once. V usage is TRBV9 and J usage is TRBJ2-7; D is unresolved. V lost 0 bases, J lost 0 bases, and 10 bases lay in between. The CDR3 has 15 residues. Germline V gives CDR1 SGDLS, CDR2 YYNGEE. The CDR3 coding sequence is TGTGCCAGCAGCGTAGGTATGTCAAGCTCCTACGAGCAGTACTTC. It yields the protein CASSVGMSSSYEQYF.

This sequence joins TRBV5-1 and TRBJ2-7; TRBD1 might be the D (6 bases). The CDR3 is 15 amino acids. V was shortened by 3 bases and J by 2 bases, with 15 bases between the two germline ends. Germline CDR1 and CDR2: SGHRS and YFSETQ. CDR3 DNA: TGCGCCAGCAGCTCTTCGGCAGGGGTTACCTACGAGCAGTACTTC. It is translated as CASSSSAGVTYEQYF.

This rearrangement joins TRBV11-2 to TRBJ2-2; D remains ambiguous. The CDR3 is made up of 16 amino acids. Trimming cost V 4 bases and J 2 bases, with 14 bases left between them. The germline V gene has CDR1 SGHAT and CDR2 FQNNGV. CDR3 loop: CASSSPWTQNTGELFF. Written as DNA, the CDR3 is TGTGCCAGCAGCTCCCCCTGGACCCAAAACACCGGGGAGCTGTTTTTT.

The chain couples TRBV5-5 to TRBJ2-5; 9 positions agree with TRBD1. From germline, CDR1 is SGHKS and CDR2 YYEKEE (reference sequence). The ends lost 4 bases at V and 0 bases at J; junction bases unmatched: 7. CDR3 length equals 16 residues. The CDR3 DNA reads TGTGCCAGCAGCGAAGCCGGGACAGGGAACCAAGAGACCCAGTACTTC. Its protein is CASSEAGTGNQETQYF. Using reference TRBV5-5 and TRBJ2-5 for the parts outside the CDR3, the full variable domain is DAGVTQSPTHLIKTRGQQVTLRCSPISGHKSVSWYQQVLGQGPQFIFQYYEKEERGRGNFPDRFSARQFPNYSSELNVNALLLGDSALYLCASSEAGTGNQETQYFGPGTRLLVL.

The CDR3 nucleotides read TGTGCCAGTAGTCTAACGGGGTTAGCCGGGGAGCTGTTTTTT. Translation gives CASSLTGLAGELFF. This chain joins TRBV19 and TRBJ2-2; tentative D call: TRBD2 (5 bases). Germline CDR1 is LNHDA and CDR2 is SQIVND (reference sequence). V was pared by 5 bases and J by 6 bases, with 13 bases between. This CDR3 spans 14 amino acids.

The gene calls are TRBV11-3 and TRBJ2-2; 9 bases agree with TRBD1. J gave up 3 bases and V 4 bases, and 3 bases lay outside the gene matches. Germline CDR1 and CDR2: SGHNT and YENEEA. The CDR3 is 15 amino acids. Here the CDR3 DNA reads TGTGCCAGCAGCTCGGGACAGGGCCACACCGGGGAGCTGTTTTTT. Amino acids: CASSSGQGHTGELFF.

This clone was seen only a few times. CDR3 sequence: CASSPLQGWNTGELFF. DNA of the CDR3: TGTGCCAGCAGCCCCTTGCAGGGATGGAACACCGGGGAGCTGTTTTTT. The rearrangement uses TRBV11-2 and TRBJ2-2; perhaps TRBD1 as D (5 bases). The CDR3 is 16 amino acids. The germline gives CDR1 SGHAT, CDR2 FQNNGV. With 5 bases removed from V and 1 base from J, the gap between germline ends came to 14 bases. Based on the CDR3 plus reference TRBV11-2 and TRBJ2-2, the full variable domain is EAGVAQSPRYKIIEKRQSVAFWCNPISGHATLYWYQQILGQGPKLLIQFQNNGVVDDSQLPKDRFSAERLKGVDSTLKIQPAKLEDSAVYLCASSPLQGWNTGELFFGEGSRLTVL.

The CDR3 DNA is TGTGCCAGCAGAACTAGCGGGGGGGAGTACGAGCAGTACTTC. Translating it yields CASRTSGGEYEQYF. The chain couples TRBV7-2 to TRBJ2-7, with TRBD2 identical over 13 bases. The V gene's germline CDR1 is SGHTA and CDR2 FQGNSA. The CDR3 spans 14 residues. V lost 6 bases, J lost 4 bases, and 3 bases stayed unmatched.

V is TRBV5-1 and J is TRBJ2-3; no clear D. The CDR3 covers 14 residues. Trimming took 0 bases from V and 0 from J, leaving 5 bases between them. Germline V gene lookup returns CDR1 SGHRS and CDR2 YFSETQ. CDR3 in amino acids: CASSLEVSTDTQYF. CDR3 nucleotide sequence: TGCGCCAGCAGCTTGGAGGTTAGCACAGATACGCAGTATTTT. The entire variable domain, with the rest obtained from reference TRBV5-1 and TRBJ2-3, is as follows: KAGVTQTPRYLIKTRGQQVTLSCSPISGHRSVSWYQQTPGQGLQFLFEYFSETQRNKGNFPGRFSGRQFSNSRSEMNVSTLELGDSALYLCASSLEVSTDTQYFGPGTRLTVL.

The chain combines TRBV7-6 with TRBJ2-2; D ambiguous. Germline CDR1 SGHVS, CDR2 FNYEAQ. The CDR3 length is 15 residues. Trimming stripped 2 bases from V and 4 bases from J, with 11 bases between. CDR3 residues: CASSLTFSGTGELFF. For the CDR3, the DNA is TGTGCCAGCAGCTTAACGTTCTCGGGCACCGGGGAGCTGTTTTTT.

V gene TRBV12-3 or TRBV12-4 combines with J gene TRBJ1-1; unclear D gene. The CDR3 covers 13 residues. The V end was cut by 4 bases, the J end by 4 bases, with 10 bases between. CDR3 sequence reads: CASSSGGPTEAFF. The CDR3 region has the DNA TGTGCCAGCAGTTCCGGAGGGCCCACTGAAGCTTTCTTT.

V gene TRBV28 combines with J gene TRBJ2-7, with D perhaps matching TRBD2 (6 bases). There are 15 residues in the CDR3. Trimming left V 6 bases short and J 3 bases short, with 18 bases between. The germline gives CDR1 MDHEN, CDR2 SYDVKM. CDR3 loop: CASSIWGGPDYEQYF. The CDR3 DNA reads as TGTGCCAGCAGCATTTGGGGAGGCCCTGACTACGAGCAGTACTTC.

The gene calls are TRBV6-5 and TRBJ2-3; D might be TRBD1 (6 bases). The germline V gene has CDR1 MNHEY and CDR2 SVGAGI. CDR3 size: 16 residues. V lost 2 bases and J lost 5, with 17 bases in between. The CDR3 protein is CASSYGAGARGDTQYF. CDR3 DNA sequence: TGTGCCAGCAGTTACGGGGCAGGGGCCCGAGGAGATACGCAGTATTTT.

This clone appeared a single time. This chain links TRBV9 with TRBJ2-5; weak D call: TRBD2 (6 bases). V gave up 0 bases and J gave up 1 base, with 10 bases separating them. The CDR3 has 15 amino acids. Germline CDR1 reads SGDLS; CDR2 reads YYNGEE. The DNA of the CDR3 is TGTGCCAGCAGCGTAGCGGGGGTACCCCAAGAGACCCAGTACTTC. Translation gives CASSVAGVPQETQYF. Variable domain in full (rest from reference TRBV9 and TRBJ2-5): DSGVTQTPKHLITATGQRVTLRCSPRSGDLSVYWYQQSLDQGLQFLIQYYNGEERAKGNILERFSAQQFPDLHSELNLSSLELGDSALYFCASSVAGVPQETQYFGPGTRLLVL.

The chain is built from TRBV19 and TRBJ1-5, with D unresolved. The CDR3 is 13 residues long. V lost 5 bases and J 4 bases, leaving 9 bases between the germline ends. Per germline, CDR1 LNHDA and CDR2 SQIVND (reference sequence). The CDR3 bases are TGTGCCAGTAGTCCTAGATTAAATCAGCCCCAGCATTTT. This codes for CASSPRLNQPQHF.

This chain connects TRBV9 to TRBJ1-4; unclear D gene. Germline V lookup: CDR1 SGDLS, CDR2 YYNGEE. The CDR3 has 14 amino acids. Deletions cut 0 bases from V and 4 bases from J, with 7 bases between. Written as DNA, the CDR3 is TGTGCCAGCAGCGTAGATCATAATAATGAAAAACTGTTTTTT. Residues: CASSVDHNNEKLFF.

The rearrangement joins TRBV28 to TRBJ2-7; no clear D gene. Germline assignment: CDR1 MDHEN and CDR2 SYDVKM. CDR3 length: 12 residues. The V gene lost 5 bases and the J gene lost 6 bases, with 11 bases spanning the gap. The CDR3 sequence is CASSLEASEQYF. The CDR3 coding sequence is TGTGCCAGCAGTCTTGAGGCATCCGAGCAGTACTTC.

V usage is TRBV2 and J usage is TRBJ1-1; the match to TRBD1 covers 9 bases. Germline V gene data show CDR1 as SNHLY and CDR2 as FYNNEI. This CDR3 is built from 15 residues. The V and J ends lost 7 bases and 5 bases, in that order; junction bases with no gene match: 11. The CDR3 spells CASTSAGTGNTEAFF. The CDR3 bases are TGTGCCAGCACATCCGCCGGGACAGGGAATACTGAAGCTTTCTTT.

V and J are TRBV28 and TRBJ2-1, with D hard to call. The CDR3 totals 14 residues. The germline V and J ends were trimmed by 8 bases and 4 bases, with 15 bases remaining between them. Germline V gene sequence: CDR1 MDHEN, CDR2 SYDVKM. For the CDR3, the DNA is TGTGCCAGCCGTTCGAGGCCCCCTTACAATGAGCAGTTCTTC. Translating gives CASRSRPPYNEQFF.

The chain links TRBV5-8 to TRBJ2-1, with TRBD2 matching 13 bases. Trimming removed 4 bases from V and 6 bases from J; junction bases left unmatched: 4. The germline V gene encodes CDR1 SGHTS and CDR2 YDEGEE. The CDR3 runs to 15 residues. The CDR3 loop reads CASSPGTSGANEQFF. The CDR3 region has the DNA TGTGCCAGCAGCCCCGGGACTAGCGGGGCCAATGAGCAGTTCTTC.